This entry lists 9 T cell receptor beta chains sequenced from one sample in a study of blood T cell repertoires in COVID-19. Profiling relied on immunoSEQ multiplex PCR, and the TCRdb table lists in-frame clones only, not all of them. The data hold approximately 300,000 clones, with 90% observed a single time. Sequencing was carried out using PBMCs or T cells enriched from blood (not recorded which). Receptor source: a woman aged 18-29 years with acute COVID-19.

The rearrangement uses TRBV28 and TRBJ1-2, with D uncertain. CDR1 and CDR2 from the germline V gene are MDHEN and SYDVKM. The V and J ends lost 3 bases and 8 bases respectively, with 10 bases between them. The CDR3 runs 12 residues. CDR3 region: CASSLSLGGYTF. In nucleotides, the CDR3 is TGTGCCAGCAGTTTGTCCCTAGGCGGCTACACCTTC.

Note on this clone: The sample holds other DNA sequences that translate to the same CDR3. The CDR3: CASSSRQGGEQFF. The CDR3 DNA sequence: TGTGCCAGCAGTTCTAGACAGGGCGGTGAGCAGTTCTTC. V usage is TRBV28 and J usage is TRBJ2-1; the match to TRBD1 covers 7 bases. Germline-derived CDR1 and CDR2 are MDHEN and SYDVKM. Unmatched junction bases numbered 6, after V lost 4 bases and J lost 9 bases. This CDR3 contains 13 residues.

The genes are TRBV10-3 and TRBJ1-6, with 8 positions matching TRBD1. The germline CDR1 and CDR2 sequences are ENHRY and SYGVKD. CDR3 length equals 14 residues. The trim removed 10 bases at V and 10 bases at J, leaving 12 bases unmatched. The CDR3 bases are TGTGCCAGCTTACGAGAGACAGGGGACTCACCCCTCCACTTT. Its translation: CASLRETGDSPLHF.

The rearrangement uses TRBV19 and TRBJ1-2, with D perhaps matching TRBD1 (6 bases). The CDR3 has 13 residues. V was pared by 5 bases and J by 4 bases, with 11 bases between. CDR1 and CDR2 from the germline V gene are LNHDA and SQIVND (reference sequence). CDR3 residues: CASSSEQGYGYTF. CDR3 bases: TGTGCCAGTAGTTCGGAACAGGGCTATGGCTACACCTTC.

Note on this clone: This clone may be a read error of a much larger clone one base away. The J gene is TRBJ1-3, the V gene TRBV14; no firm D call. Trimming left V 4 bases short and J 0 bases short, with 7 bases between. The CDR3 contains 14 residues. Germline CDR1 SGHDN, CDR2 FVKESK. In nucleotides, the CDR3 is TGTGCCAGCAGCCGGCAGGTCTCTGGAAACACCATATATTTT. It specifies CASSRQVSGNTIYF.

The chain has TRBV7-9 and TRBJ1-4, with D possibly TRBD1 on 5 matching bases. CDR1 is SEHNR and CDR2 is FQNEAQ in the germline V gene (reference sequence). This CDR3 spans 14 amino acids. V shed 5 bases and J shed 3 bases, with 10 bases lying between them. Here the CDR3 reads CASSRGGANEKLFF. For the CDR3, the DNA is TGTGCCAGCAGCCGGGGGGGAGCTAATGAAAAACTGTTTTTT.

The V call is TRBV6-5, the J call TRBJ2-7; 14 bases agree with TRBD2. The length of the CDR3 is 15 residues. Germline V gives CDR1 MNHEY, CDR2 SVGAGI. J gave up 3 bases and V 4 bases, and 2 bases lay outside the gene matches. CDR3 sequence: CASSSGTSGSYEQYF. The CDR3, as DNA: TGTGCCAGCAGTTCCGGGACTAGCGGGAGCTACGAGCAGTACTTC.

The genes are TRBV28 and TRBJ1-2; TRBD1 agrees at 8 bases. Germline CDR1 reads MDHEN; CDR2 reads SYDVKM. Trimming cost V 10 bases and J 7 bases; bases outside gene matches: 5. The CDR3 spans 11 residues. Here the CDR3 DNA reads TGTGCCATTGGACAGGGTCGTGGCTACACCTTC. It encodes CAIGQGRGYTF.

Turning to this clone: The junction shows a germline mismatch at one end, possibly a read error. The chain links TRBV28 to TRBJ2-7; 7 positions match TRBD2. This CDR3 is built from 13 residues. Germline values: CDR1 MDHEN, CDR2 SYDVKM. The DNA for the CDR3 is TGTGCCAGCAGCTTATCGCGGGAGACTGAGCAGTACTTC. This gives the protein CASSLSRETEQYF.